This T cell receptor (beta chain) was documented in a study of cytomegalovirus exposure and HLA in healthy donors. Looking at the study overall: A previous analysis identified around 120 million unique TCR beta sequences derived from around 200 million T cells.

Whole-study results and caveats: CMV serostatus was the only immune exposure information that was available. The authors considered a cluster of highly shared sequence variants likely to be a sequencing artifact.

V shed 7 bases, J shed 0 bases, and the junction held 4 bases outside the gene matches. CDR3 size: 14 residues. Germline values: CDR1 SGHDN, CDR2 FVKESK. On this clone itself: Its target is not known.

A multiplex PCR was run with 60 Vbeta primers and 13 Jbeta primers. The method was immunoSEQ multiplex PCR; TCRdb's version includes in-frame clones alone and lacks a portion of them. The table lists about 140,000 clones, roughly 77% of them singletons. This receptor was obtained from a female donor in good health and CMV-seronegative. The rearrangement uses TRBV14 and TRBJ2-3; 7 bases fit TRBD2. Material for sequencing was PBMCs. The CDR3 sequence: CASTRGVSTDTQYF. The CDR3 DNA sequence: TGTGCCAGCACCCGGGGGGTTAGCACAGATACGCAGTATTTT.